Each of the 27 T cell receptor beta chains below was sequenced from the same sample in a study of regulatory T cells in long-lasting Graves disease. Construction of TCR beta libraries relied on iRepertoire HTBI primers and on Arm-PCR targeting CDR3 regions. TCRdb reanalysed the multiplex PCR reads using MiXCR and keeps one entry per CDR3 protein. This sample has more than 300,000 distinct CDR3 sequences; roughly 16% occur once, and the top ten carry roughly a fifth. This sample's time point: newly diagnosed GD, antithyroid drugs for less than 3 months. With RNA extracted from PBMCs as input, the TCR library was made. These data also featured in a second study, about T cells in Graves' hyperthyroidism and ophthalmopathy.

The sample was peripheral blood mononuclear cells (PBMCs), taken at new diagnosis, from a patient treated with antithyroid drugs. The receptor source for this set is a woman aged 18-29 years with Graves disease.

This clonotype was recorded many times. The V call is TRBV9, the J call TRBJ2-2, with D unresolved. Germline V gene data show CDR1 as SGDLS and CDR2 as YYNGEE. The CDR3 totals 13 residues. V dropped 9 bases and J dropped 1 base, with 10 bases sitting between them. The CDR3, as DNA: TGTGCCACCGGACGGGTGAACACCGGGGAGCTGTTTTTT. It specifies CATGRVNTGELFF. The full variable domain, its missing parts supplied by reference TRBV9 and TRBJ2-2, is DSGVTQTPKHLITATGQRVTLRCSPRSGDLSVYWYQQSLDQGLQFLIQYYNGEERAKGNILERFSAQQFPDLHSELNLSSLELGDSALYFCATGRVNTGELFFGEGSRLTVL.

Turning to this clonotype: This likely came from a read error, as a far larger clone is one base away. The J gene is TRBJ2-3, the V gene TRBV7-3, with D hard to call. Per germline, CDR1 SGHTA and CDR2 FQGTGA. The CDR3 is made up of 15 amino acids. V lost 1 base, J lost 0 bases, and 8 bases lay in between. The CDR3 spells CASSLRAASTDTQYF. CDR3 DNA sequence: TGTGCCAGCAGCTTAAGGGCAGCGAGCACAGATACGCAGTATTTT.

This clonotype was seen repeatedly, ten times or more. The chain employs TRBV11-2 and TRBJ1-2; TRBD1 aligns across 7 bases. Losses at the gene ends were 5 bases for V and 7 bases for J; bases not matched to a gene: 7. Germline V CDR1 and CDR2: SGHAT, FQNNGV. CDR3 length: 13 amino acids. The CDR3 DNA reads TGTGCCAGCAGCGCCACAGGGGTTTTTGGCTACACCTTC. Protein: CASSATGVFGYTF. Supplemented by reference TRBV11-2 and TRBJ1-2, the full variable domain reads EAGVAQSPRYKIIEKRQSVAFWCNPISGHATLYWYQQILGQGPKLLIQFQNNGVVDDSQLPKDRFSAERLKGVDSTLKIQPAKLEDSAVYLCASSATGVFGYTFGSGTRLTVV.

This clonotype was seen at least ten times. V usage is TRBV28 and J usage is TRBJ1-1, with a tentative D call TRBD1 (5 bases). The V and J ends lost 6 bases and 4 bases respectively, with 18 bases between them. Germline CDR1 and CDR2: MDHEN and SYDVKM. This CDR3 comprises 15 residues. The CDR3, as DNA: TGTGCCAGCAGCCCTAGACAGATCCTGGCCACTGAAGCTTTCTTT. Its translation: CASSPRQILATEAFF.

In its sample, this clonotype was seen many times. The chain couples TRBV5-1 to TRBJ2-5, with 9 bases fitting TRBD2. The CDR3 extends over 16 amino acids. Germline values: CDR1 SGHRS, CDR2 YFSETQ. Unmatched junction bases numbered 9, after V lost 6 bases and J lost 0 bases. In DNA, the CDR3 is TGCGCCAGCACGGCTAGCGGGGCCCCCCACCAAGAGACCCAGTACTTC. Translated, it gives CASTASGAPHQETQYF.

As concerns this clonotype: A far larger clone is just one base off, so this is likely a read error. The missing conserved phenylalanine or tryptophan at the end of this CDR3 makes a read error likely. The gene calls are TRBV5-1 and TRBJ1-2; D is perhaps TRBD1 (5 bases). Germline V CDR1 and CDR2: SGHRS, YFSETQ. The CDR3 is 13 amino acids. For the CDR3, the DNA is TGTGCCAGCAGTCGGACAAAGAACTATGGCTACACCTTG. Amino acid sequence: CASSRTKNYGYTL.

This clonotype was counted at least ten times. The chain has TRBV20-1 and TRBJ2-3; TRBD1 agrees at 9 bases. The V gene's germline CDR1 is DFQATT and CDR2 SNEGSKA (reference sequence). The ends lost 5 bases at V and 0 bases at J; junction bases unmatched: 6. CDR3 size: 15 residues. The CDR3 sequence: CSAPGQGISTDTQYF. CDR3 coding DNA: TGCAGTGCTCCCGGACAGGGGATTAGCACAGATACGCAGTATTTT.

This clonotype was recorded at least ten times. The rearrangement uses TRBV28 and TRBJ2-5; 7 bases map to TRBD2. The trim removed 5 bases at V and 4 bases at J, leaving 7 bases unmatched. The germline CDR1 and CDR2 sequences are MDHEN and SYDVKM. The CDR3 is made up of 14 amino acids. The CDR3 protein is CASSPPGGRETQYF. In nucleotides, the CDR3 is TGTGCCAGCAGTCCCCCCGGCGGGAGAGAGACCCAGTACTTC.

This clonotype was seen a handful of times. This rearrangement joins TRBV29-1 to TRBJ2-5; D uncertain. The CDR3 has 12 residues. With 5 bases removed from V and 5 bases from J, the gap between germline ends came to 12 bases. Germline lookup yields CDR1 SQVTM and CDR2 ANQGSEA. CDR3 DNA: TGCAGCGTTTCCACAACTGGGGAGACCCAGTACTTC. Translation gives CSVSTTGETQYF.

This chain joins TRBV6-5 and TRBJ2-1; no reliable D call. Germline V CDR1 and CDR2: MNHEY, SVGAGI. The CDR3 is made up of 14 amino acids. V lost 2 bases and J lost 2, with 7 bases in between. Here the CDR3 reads CASSYGVTYNEQFF. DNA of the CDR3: TGTGCCAGCAGTTACGGGGTGACCTACAATGAGCAGTTCTTC.

CDR3 DNA sequence: TGCGCCAGCAGCTTGGAGGGGGGCTCGTGGTCGGGCGAGACCCAGTACTTC. Its protein product is CASSLEGGSWSGETQYF. This chain joins TRBV5-1 and TRBJ2-5; D tentatively fits TRBD1 or TRBD2 (6 bases each). There are 17 residues in the CDR3. Trimming took 0 bases from V and 5 from J, leaving 20 bases between them. Per the germline V gene, CDR1 is SGHRS and CDR2 is YFSETQ.

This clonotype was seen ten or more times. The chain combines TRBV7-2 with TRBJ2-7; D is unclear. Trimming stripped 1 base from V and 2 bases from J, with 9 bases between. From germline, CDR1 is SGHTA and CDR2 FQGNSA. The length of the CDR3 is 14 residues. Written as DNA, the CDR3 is TGTGCCAGCAGCTTAGGGCGACACACCTACGAGCAGTACTTC. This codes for CASSLGRHTYEQYF.

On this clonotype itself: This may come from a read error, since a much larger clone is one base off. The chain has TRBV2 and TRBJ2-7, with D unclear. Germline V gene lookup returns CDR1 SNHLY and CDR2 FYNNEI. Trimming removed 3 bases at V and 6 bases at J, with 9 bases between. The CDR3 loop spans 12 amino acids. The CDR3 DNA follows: TGTGCCAGCAGTGAGTCCGGCACCGAGCAGTACTTC. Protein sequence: CASSESGTEQYF. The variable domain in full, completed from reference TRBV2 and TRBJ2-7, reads EPEVTQTPSHQVTQMGQEVILRCVPISNHLYFYWYRQILGQKVEFLVSFYNNEISEKSEIFDDQFSVERPDGSNFTLKIRSTKLEDSAMYFCASSESGTEQYFGPGTRLTVT.

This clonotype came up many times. The CDR3 DNA reads as TGTGCCAGCACCGGGACAGGGGTCGGCTATGGCTACACCTTC. As protein: CASTGTGVGYGYTF. The J gene is TRBJ1-2, the V gene TRBV2, with 10 bases aligning to TRBD1. The CDR3 is made up of 14 amino acids. The germline V gene has CDR1 SNHLY and CDR2 FYNNEI. V trimming: 7 bases; J trimming: 4 bases; junction bases outside the gene matches: 6.

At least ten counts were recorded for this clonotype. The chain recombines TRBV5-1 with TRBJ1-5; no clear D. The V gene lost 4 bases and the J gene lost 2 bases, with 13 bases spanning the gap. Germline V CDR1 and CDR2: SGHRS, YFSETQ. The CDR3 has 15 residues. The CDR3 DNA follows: TGCGCCAGCAGCCTTAACGGTGGTGGCAATCAGCCCCAGCATTTT. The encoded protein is CASSLNGGGNQPQHF.

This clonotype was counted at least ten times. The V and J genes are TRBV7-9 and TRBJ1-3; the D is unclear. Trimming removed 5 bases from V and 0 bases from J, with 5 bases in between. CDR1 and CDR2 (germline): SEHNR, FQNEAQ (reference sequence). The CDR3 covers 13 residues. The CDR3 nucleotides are TGTGCCAGCAGCCCTTCCTCTGGAAACACCATATATTTT. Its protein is CASSPSSGNTIYF. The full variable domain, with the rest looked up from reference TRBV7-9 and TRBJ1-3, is DTGVSQNPRHKITKRGQNVTFRCDPISEHNRLYWYRQTLGQGPEFLTYFQNEAQLEKSRLLSDRFSAERPKGSFSTLEIQRTEQGDSAMYLCASSPSSGNTIYFGEGSWLTVV.

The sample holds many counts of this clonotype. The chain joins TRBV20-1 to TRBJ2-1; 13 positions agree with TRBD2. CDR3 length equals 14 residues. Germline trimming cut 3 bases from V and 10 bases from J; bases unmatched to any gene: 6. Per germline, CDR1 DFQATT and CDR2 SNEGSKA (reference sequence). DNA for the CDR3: TGCAGTGCTAGTAGACTAGCGGGAGGATCCGAGCAGTTCTTC. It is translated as CSASRLAGGSEQFF.

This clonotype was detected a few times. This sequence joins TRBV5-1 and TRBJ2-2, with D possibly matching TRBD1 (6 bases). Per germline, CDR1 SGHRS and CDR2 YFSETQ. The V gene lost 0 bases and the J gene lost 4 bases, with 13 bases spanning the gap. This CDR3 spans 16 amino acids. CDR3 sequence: CASSLVQGGGTGELFF. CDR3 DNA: TGCGCCAGCAGCTTGGTACAGGGTGGAGGCACCGGGGAGCTGTTTTTT.

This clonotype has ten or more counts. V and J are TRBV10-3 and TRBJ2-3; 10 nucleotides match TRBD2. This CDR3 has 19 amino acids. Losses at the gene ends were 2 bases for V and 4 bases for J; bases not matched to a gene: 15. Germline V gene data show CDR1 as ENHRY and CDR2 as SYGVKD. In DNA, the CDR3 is TGTGCCATCAGTGAGAAGGCTAGCGGGGGCGTTCTCTCGGCAGATACGCAGTATTTT. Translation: CAISEKASGGVLSADTQYF.

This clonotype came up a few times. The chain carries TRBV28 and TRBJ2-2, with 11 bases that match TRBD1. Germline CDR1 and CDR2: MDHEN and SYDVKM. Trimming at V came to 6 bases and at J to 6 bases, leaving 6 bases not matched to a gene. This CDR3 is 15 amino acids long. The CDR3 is CASRHGQGASGELFF. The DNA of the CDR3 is TGTGCCAGCAGACATGGACAGGGGGCTTCCGGGGAGCTGTTTTTT.

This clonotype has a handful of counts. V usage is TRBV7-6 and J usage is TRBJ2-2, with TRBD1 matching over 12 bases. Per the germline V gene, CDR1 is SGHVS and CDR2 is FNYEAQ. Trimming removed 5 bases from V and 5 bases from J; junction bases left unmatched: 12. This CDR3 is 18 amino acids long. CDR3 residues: CASSRLMPGQGATGELFF. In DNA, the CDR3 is TGTGCCAGCAGCCGATTAATGCCGGGACAGGGGGCTACCGGGGAGCTGTTTTTT.

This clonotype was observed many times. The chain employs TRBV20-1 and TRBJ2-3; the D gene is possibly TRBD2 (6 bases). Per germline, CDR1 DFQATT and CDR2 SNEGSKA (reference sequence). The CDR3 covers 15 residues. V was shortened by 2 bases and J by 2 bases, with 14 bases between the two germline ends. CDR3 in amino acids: CSARIAVRVTDTQYF. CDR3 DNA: TGCAGTGCTAGAATAGCGGTCCGAGTCACAGATACGCAGTATTTT.

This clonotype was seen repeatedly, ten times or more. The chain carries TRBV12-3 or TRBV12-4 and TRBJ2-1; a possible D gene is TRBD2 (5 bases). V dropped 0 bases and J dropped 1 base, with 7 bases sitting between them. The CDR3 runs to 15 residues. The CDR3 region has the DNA TGTGCCAGCAGTTTAGCCAGGAGGTCCTACAATGAGCAGTTCTTC. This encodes CASSLARRSYNEQFF.

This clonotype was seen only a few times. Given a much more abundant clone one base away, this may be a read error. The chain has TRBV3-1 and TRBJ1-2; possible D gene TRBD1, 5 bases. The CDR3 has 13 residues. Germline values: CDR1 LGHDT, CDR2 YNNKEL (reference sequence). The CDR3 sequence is CASSFRAGNGYAF. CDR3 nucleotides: TGTGCCAGCAGCTTCCGGGCAGGGAATGGCTACGCCTTC.

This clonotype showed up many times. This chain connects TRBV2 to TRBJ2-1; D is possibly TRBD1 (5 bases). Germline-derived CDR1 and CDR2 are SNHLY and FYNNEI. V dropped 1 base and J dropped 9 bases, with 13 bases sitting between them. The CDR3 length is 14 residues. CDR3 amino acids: CASSEVAGNGEQFF. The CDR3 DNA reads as TGTGCCAGCAGTGAAGTCGCAGGGAATGGTGAGCAGTTCTTC.

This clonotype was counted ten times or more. The CDR3 coding sequence is TGTGCCAGCAGCCAAGCGACGGAGACCGGGGAGCTGTTTTTT. This gives the protein CASSQATETGELFF. This chain links TRBV3-1 with TRBJ2-2; D gene ambiguous. The V end was cut by 1 base, the J end by 5 bases, with 8 bases between. Germline assignment: CDR1 LGHDT and CDR2 YNNKEL (reference sequence). The CDR3 has 14 residues.

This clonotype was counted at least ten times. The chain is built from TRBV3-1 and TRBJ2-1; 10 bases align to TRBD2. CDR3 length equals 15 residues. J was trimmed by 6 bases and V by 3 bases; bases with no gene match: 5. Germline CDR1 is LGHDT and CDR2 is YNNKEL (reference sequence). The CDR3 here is CASSQVAGGTNEQFF. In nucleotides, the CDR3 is TGTGCCAGCAGCCAGGTAGCGGGAGGTACCAATGAGCAGTTCTTC.